This T cell receptor beta chain is drawn from a study of blood T cell repertoires in COVID-19. The repertoire was sequenced with immunoSEQ multiplex PCR; TCRdb's copy has only in-frame clones and lacks some. The profile shows a few hundred thousand clones, more than 75% of them singletons. Germline V lookup: CDR1 SGHAT, CDR2 FQNNGV. Trimming took off 0 bases at V and 5 bases at J, with 13 bases between the two ends. There are 15 residues in the CDR3. This receptor was identified in a man in his fifties who had recovered from COVID-19. This chain joins TRBV11-2 and TRBJ1-2; possibly TRBD1 for D (5 bases). Material: peripheral blood. The CDR3 loop is CASSLDRRQIYGYTF. CDR3 in DNA: TGTGCCAGCAGCTTAGACCGCCGACAGATTTATGGCTACACCTTC.